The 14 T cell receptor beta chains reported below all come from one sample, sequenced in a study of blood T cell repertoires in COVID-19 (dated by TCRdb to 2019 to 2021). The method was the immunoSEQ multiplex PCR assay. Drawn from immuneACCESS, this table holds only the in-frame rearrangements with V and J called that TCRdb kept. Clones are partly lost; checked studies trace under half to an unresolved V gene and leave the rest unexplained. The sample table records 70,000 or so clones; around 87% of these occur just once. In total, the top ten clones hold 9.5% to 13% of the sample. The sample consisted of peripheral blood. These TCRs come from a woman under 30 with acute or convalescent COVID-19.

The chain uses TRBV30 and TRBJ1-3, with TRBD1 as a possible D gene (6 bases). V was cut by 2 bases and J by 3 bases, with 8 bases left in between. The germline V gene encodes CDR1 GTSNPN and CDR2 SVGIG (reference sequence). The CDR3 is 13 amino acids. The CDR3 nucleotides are TGTGCCTGGAGTCAGGGGAATGGAAACACCATATATTTT. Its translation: CAWSQGNGNTIYF.

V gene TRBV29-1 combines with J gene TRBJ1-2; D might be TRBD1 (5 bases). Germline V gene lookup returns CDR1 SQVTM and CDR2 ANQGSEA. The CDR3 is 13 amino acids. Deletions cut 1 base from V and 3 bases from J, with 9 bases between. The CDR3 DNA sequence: TGCAGCGTTGAAGCCCGGGACTACTATGGCTACACCTTC. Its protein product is CSVEARDYYGYTF.

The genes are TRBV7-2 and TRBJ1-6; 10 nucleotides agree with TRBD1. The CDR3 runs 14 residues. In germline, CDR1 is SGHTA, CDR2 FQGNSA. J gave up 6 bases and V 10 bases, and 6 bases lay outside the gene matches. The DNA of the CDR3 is TGTGCCACCGGGACAGGGGTTTTTAATTCACCCCTCCACTTT. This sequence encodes CATGTGVFNSPLHF.

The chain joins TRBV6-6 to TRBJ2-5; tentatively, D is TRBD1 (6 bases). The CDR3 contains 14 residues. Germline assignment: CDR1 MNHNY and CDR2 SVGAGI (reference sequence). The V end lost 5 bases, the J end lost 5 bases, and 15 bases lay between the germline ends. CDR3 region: CASSRTGSRETQYF. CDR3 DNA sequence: TGTGCCAGCAGTAGAACAGGGTCCAGGGAGACCCAGTACTTC.

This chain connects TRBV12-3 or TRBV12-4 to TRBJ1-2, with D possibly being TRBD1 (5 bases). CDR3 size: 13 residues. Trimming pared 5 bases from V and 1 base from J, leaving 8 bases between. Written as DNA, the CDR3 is TGTGCCAGCAGTCCACAGGTTAACTATGGCTACACCTTC. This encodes CASSPQVNYGYTF.

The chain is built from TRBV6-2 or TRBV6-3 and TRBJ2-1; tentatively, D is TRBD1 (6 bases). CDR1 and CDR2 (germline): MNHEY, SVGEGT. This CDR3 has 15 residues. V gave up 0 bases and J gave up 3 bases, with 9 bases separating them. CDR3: CASSYSGTIYNEQFF. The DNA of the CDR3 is TGTGCCAGCAGTTACTCCGGGACAATCTACAATGAGCAGTTCTTC.

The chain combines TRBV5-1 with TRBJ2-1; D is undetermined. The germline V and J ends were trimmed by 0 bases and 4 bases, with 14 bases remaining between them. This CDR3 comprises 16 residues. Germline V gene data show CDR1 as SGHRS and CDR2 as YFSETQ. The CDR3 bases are TGCGCCAGCAGCTTGGCTGTGGCAGTAAGATACAATGAGCAGTTCTTC. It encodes CASSLAVAVRYNEQFF.

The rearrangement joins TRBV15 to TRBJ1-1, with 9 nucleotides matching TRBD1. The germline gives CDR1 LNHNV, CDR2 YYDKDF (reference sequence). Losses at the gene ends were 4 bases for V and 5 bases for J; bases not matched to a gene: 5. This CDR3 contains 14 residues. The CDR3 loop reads CATSNGQGRTEAFF. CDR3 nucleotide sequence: TGTGCCACCAGCAATGGACAGGGGCGGACTGAAGCTTTCTTT.

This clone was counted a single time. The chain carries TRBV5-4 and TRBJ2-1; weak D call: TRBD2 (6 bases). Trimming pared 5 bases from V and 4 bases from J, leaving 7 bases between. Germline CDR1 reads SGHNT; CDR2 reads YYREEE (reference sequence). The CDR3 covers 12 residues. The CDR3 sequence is CASREGYNEQFF. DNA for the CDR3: TGTGCCAGCAGGGAGGGTTACAATGAGCAGTTCTTC.

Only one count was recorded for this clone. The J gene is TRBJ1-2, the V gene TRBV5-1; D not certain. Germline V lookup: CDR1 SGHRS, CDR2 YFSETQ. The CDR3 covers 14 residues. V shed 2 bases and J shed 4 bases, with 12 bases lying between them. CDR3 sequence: CASSFSNGGYGYTF. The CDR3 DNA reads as TGCGCCAGCAGCTTCAGCAATGGCGGCTATGGCTACACCTTC.

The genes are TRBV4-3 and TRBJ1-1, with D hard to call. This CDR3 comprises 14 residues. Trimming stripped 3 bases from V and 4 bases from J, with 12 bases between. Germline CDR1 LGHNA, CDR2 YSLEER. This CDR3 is CASSHGIAVTEAFF. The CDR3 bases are TGCGCCAGCAGCCACGGGATCGCGGTCACTGAAGCTTTCTTT.

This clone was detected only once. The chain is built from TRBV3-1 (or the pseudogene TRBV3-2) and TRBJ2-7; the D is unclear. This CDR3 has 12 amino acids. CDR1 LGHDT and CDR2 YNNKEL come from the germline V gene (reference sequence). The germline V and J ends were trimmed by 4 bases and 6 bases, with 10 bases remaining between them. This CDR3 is CASSPVLAEQYF. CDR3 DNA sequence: TGTGCCAGCAGCCCTGTTTTGGCCGAGCAGTACTTC.

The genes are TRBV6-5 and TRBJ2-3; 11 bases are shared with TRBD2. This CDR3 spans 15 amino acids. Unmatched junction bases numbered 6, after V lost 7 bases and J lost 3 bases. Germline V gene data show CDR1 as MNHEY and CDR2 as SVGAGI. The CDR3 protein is CASIMTSGVTDTQYF. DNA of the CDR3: TGTGCCAGCATTATGACTAGCGGGGTGACAGATACGCAGTATTTT.

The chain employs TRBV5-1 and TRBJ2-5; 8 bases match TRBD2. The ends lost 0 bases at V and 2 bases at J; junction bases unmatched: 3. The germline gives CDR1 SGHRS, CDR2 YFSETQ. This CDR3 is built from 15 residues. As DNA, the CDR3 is TGCGCCAGCAGCTTGGCCACTAGCGGACAAGAGACCCAGTACTTC. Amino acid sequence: CASSLATSGQETQYF.